The clone carrying this TCR beta chain was observed once. The sample originates from a study of T cell changes during pregnancy in multiple sclerosis. V shed 5 bases and J shed 1 base, with 14 bases lying between them. This CDR3 spans 15 amino acids. Germline CDR1 is MDHEN and CDR2 is SYDVKM. Profiling relied on immunoSEQ multiplex PCR, and the TCRdb table lists in-frame clones only, not all of them. This sample has about 87,000 clones, with 90% to 95% found just once. The J gene is TRBJ2-5, the V gene TRBV28; maybe TRBD1 (6 bases). This sequence was found in a female donor in good health, enrolled as a control in a pregnancy study. This specimen was peripheral blood, taken in the third trimester of pregnancy. This chain's CDR3 is CASSPARTAQETQYF. The CDR3 nucleotides are TGTGCCAGCAGTCCTGCTCGGACAGCCCAAGAGACCCAGTACTTC.